The 27 T cell receptor beta chains reported below all come from one sample, sequenced in a study of blood T cells in healthy people across ages. Alongside a J-beta primer mix, a sample-barcoded 5' primer served in a second PCR lasting roughly 7 to 11 cycles. TCRdb re-called the 5' RACE reads through MiXCR, storing one row per CDR3 protein. The sample carries some 730,000 distinct CDR3 sequences, roughly 20% recorded once. Sample: blood. The receptors stem from a man between 65 and 85 years old in good health.

The chain is built from TRBV11-2 and TRBJ2-5, with TRBD2 identical over 9 bases. With V trimmed by 1 base and J by 7 bases, 7 bases remained unmatched. The CDR3 is 15 residues long. CDR1 is SGHAT and CDR2 is FQNNGV in the germline V gene. CDR3 in amino acids: CASSLVRTSAGTQYF. The CDR3, as DNA: TGTGCCAGCAGCTTAGTCCGGACTAGCGCGGGGACCCAGTACTTC. The full variable domain, rest sourced from reference TRBV11-2 and TRBJ2-5, is EAGVAQSPRYKIIEKRQSVAFWCNPISGHATLYWYQQILGQGPKLLIQFQNNGVVDDSQLPKDRFSAERLKGVDSTLKIQPAKLEDSAVYLCASSLVRTSAGTQYFGPGTRLLVL.

The J gene is TRBJ2-3, the V gene TRBV6-5; D perhaps matches TRBD1 (6 bases). V was shortened by 5 bases and J by 7 bases, with 19 bases between the two germline ends. The CDR3 contains 15 residues. CDR1 is MNHEY, CDR2 SVGAGI, per germline. CDR3 sequence: CASSALSGERNTQYF. Written as DNA, the CDR3 is TGTGCCAGCAGTGCCCTGTCAGGGGAAAGAAATACGCAGTATTTT.

V and J are TRBV18 and TRBJ2-1; 8 nucleotides agree with TRBD2. J gave up 8 bases and V 3 bases, and 9 bases lay outside the gene matches. The CDR3 sequence is 15 residues long. Germline lookup yields CDR1 KGHSH and CDR2 LQKENI. This CDR3 reads CASSPAGLVSHEQFF. The CDR3 nucleotides read TGTGCCAGCTCACCTGCGGGACTAGTCTCCCATGAGCAGTTCTTC.

This chain connects TRBV10-3 to TRBJ2-7; D gene uncertain. The CDR3 spans 12 residues. From germline, CDR1 is ENHRY and CDR2 SYGVKD. Deletions cut 9 bases from V and 2 bases from J, with 11 bases between. The CDR3 loop is CAIGTSPYEQYF. CDR3 bases: TGTGCCATTGGCACATCCCCCTACGAGCAGTACTTC.

This clonotype was counted between two and nine times. The chain has TRBV5-1 and TRBJ2-7, with 7 positions matching TRBD1. The ends lost 4 bases at V and 5 bases at J; junction bases unmatched: 9. CDR3 length: 14 residues. Germline values: CDR1 SGHRS, CDR2 YFSETQ. The CDR3 nucleotides are TGCGCCAGCAGCCTGACAGGGACCCTCGACGAGCAGTACTTC. Its protein is CASSLTGTLDEQYF.

This clonotype occurred a few times. This rearrangement joins TRBV20-1 to TRBJ1-2; no clear D. The CDR3 consists of 15 residues. V was pared by 1 base and J by 2 bases, with 14 bases between. Germline V gene sequence: CDR1 DFQATT, CDR2 SNEGSKA (reference sequence). The CDR3 nucleotides read TGCAGTGCTAGAGTTGGTGGAGTTAGGAACTATGGCTACACCTTC. As protein: CSARVGGVRNYGYTF.

This chain uses TRBV20-1 with TRBJ1-5, with D possibly being TRBD1 (6 bases). Trimming cost V 5 bases and J 1 base, with 15 bases left between them. In germline, CDR1 is DFQATT, CDR2 SNEGSKA (reference sequence). This CDR3 is 15 amino acids long. The CDR3 is CSAGTGSRSNQPQHF. The CDR3 DNA reads TGCAGTGCTGGCACAGGGAGCCGAAGCAATCAGCCCCAGCATTTT.

This clonotype was counted between two and nine times. This sequence joins TRBV12-3 or TRBV12-4 and TRBJ1-1, with D unclear. CDR3 length: 14 amino acids. Trimming left V 1 base short and J 5 bases short, with 11 bases between. The CDR3 loop is CASSLDPPRTEAFF. The CDR3 bases are TGTGCCAGCAGTTTAGACCCGCCGAGGACTGAAGCTTTCTTT.

With respect to this clonotype: Since no conserved phenylalanine or tryptophan closes the CDR3, a read error is the likely cause. The CDR3 protein is CASRRDQTRGEQYL. The CDR3 DNA sequence: TGTGCCAGCAGAAGGGACCAGACAAGGGGGGAGCAGTACCTC. J is TRBJ2-7 and V is TRBV12-3 or TRBV12-4; a weak D match, TRBD1 (6 bases). This CDR3 region has 14 residues. With 6 bases removed from V and 7 bases from J, the gap between germline ends came to 19 bases.

This clonotype was recorded a few times. The chain uses TRBV27 and TRBJ2-7; possibly TRBD2 for D (5 bases). Trimming took off 2 bases at V and 7 bases at J, with 12 bases between the two ends. This CDR3 spans 13 amino acids. CDR1 and CDR2 (germline): MNHEY, SMNVEV (reference sequence). This CDR3 is CASSLVAGREQYV. In nucleotides, the CDR3 is TGTGCCAGCAGTTTAGTGGCGGGCCGGGAGCAGTACGTC.

Note on this clonotype: A much larger clone lies a single base off, so this may be a read error. V is TRBV14 and J is TRBJ1-4; D possibly corresponds to TRBD1 (5 bases). V shed 4 bases and J shed 4 bases, with 13 bases lying between them. CDR3 length: 15 amino acids. Germline loops: CDR1 SGHDN, CDR2 FVKESK. The CDR3 loop is CASSRELGLNEKLFF. DNA of the CDR3: TGTGCCAGCAGCCGAGAATTGGGACTTAATGAAAAACTGTTTTTT.

In its sample, this clonotype was seen many times. J is TRBJ2-1 and V is TRBV3-1, with 10 nucleotides matching TRBD1. The ends lost 1 base at V and 5 bases at J; junction bases unmatched: 5. The length of the CDR3 is 16 residues. CDR1 LGHDT and CDR2 YNNKEL come from the germline V gene (reference sequence). CDR3 loop: CASSQGPGQGNNEQFF. The CDR3 region has the DNA TGTGCCAGCAGCCAAGGTCCGGGACAGGGGAACAATGAGCAGTTCTTC.

This clonotype was detected only a few times. The chain links TRBV10-3 to TRBJ1-1, with a tentative D call TRBD1 (6 bases). The germline V gene has CDR1 ENHRY and CDR2 SYGVKD. Deletions cut 8 bases from V and 5 bases from J, with 15 bases between. The CDR3 is 13 amino acids. For the CDR3, the DNA is TGTGCCATCGCCGGGGGCGCGGGAACTGAAGCTTTCTTT. Its translation: CAIAGGAGTEAFF.

This clonotype was observed a few times. This chain uses TRBV20-1 with TRBJ1-1; 9 bases line up with TRBD1. The CDR3 totals 14 residues. Losses at the gene ends were 1 base for V and 3 bases for J; bases not matched to a gene: 3. Germline V gene data show CDR1 as DFQATT and CDR2 as SNEGSKA (reference sequence). The CDR3 nucleotides read TGCAGTGCTAGAGCGACAGGGGGGTACACTGAAGCTTTCTTT. This encodes CSARATGGYTEAFF.

A few counts support this clonotype. The chain is built from TRBV12-3 or TRBV12-4 and TRBJ2-7; D is unresolved. Gene TRBJ2-1 matches the end of the DNA better, so the J call may be wrong. The CDR3 extends over 14 amino acids. The CDR3 sequence: CASSPGPFANEQFF. CDR3 coding DNA: TGTGCCAGCAGTCCCGGGCCGTTCGCGAATGAGCAGTTCTTC.

The rearrangement uses TRBV7-9 and TRBJ2-5, with D possibly being TRBD2 (6 bases). Germline V gene data show CDR1 as SEHNR and CDR2 as FQNEAQ (reference sequence). V was trimmed by 1 base and J by 3 bases, leaving 9 bases between them. The CDR3 has 14 residues. The CDR3 region is CASSLGPGEETQYF. The CDR3 nucleotides are TGTGCCAGCAGCTTAGGGCCGGGAGAAGAGACCCAGTACTTC.

This clonotype appeared many times. V and J are TRBV12-3 or TRBV12-4 and TRBJ1-2, with 9 bases that match TRBD1. The CDR3 is 14 amino acids. V gave up 6 bases and J gave up 2 bases; unmatched junction bases: 4. CDR3 loop: CASSGTGRNYGYTF. The CDR3 DNA sequence: TGTGCCAGCAGCGGGACAGGGCGAAACTATGGCTACACCTTC.

This clonotype was seen repeatedly, ten times or more. This chain connects TRBV7-9 to TRBJ2-3; D is ambiguous. Per germline, CDR1 SEHNR and CDR2 FQNEAQ (reference sequence). The CDR3 sequence is 14 residues long. Trimming shortened V by 2 bases and J by 2 bases, and 8 bases separated the two germline ends. The CDR3 spells CASSLTGDTDTQYF. CDR3 coding DNA: TGTGCCAGCAGCTTAACGGGTGACACAGATACGCAGTATTTT.

This clonotype was observed a few times. V gene TRBV12-3 or TRBV12-4 combines with J gene TRBJ2-7; 15 positions agree with TRBD2. This CDR3 contains 15 residues. The V and J ends lost 6 bases and 9 bases, in that order; junction bases with no gene match: 9. Here the CDR3 DNA reads TGTGCCAGCAGCCCGGGACTAGCGGGGGGACAGGTGCAGTACTTC. Encoded protein: CASSPGLAGGQVQYF.

The rearrangement links TRBV28 to TRBJ2-1; 12 nucleotides match TRBD2. The V segment lost 6 bases and the J segment 4 bases; nucleotides outside the gene matches: 7. Per the germline V gene, CDR1 is MDHEN and CDR2 is SYDVKM. The CDR3 is 16 amino acids. CDR3 in DNA: TGTGCCAGCAGGGGCTCGACTAGCGGGAGATACAATGAGCAGTTCTTC. The encoded protein is CASRGSTSGRYNEQFF.

The chain joins TRBV12-3 or TRBV12-4 to TRBJ2-2; possibly TRBD1 for D (6 bases). V lost 6 bases and J 0 bases, leaving 11 bases between the germline ends. The CDR3 is 15 residues long. Here the CDR3 DNA reads TGTGCCAGCAGGCCCGGGACACCGAACACCGGGGAGCTGTTTTTT. Its protein product is CASRPGTPNTGELFF.

This clonotype was picked up many times. The V and J genes are TRBV9 and TRBJ2-6, with unresolved D. The V gene lost 0 bases and the J gene lost 1 base, with 8 bases spanning the gap. The CDR3 length is 16 residues. The germline V gene has CDR1 SGDLS and CDR2 YYNGEE. CDR3 nucleotides: TGTGCCAGCAGCGTAGGGCTCAGTTCTGGGGCCAACGTCCTGACTTTC. Translation gives CASSVGLSSGANVLTF. The full variable domain, with the rest looked up from reference TRBV9 and TRBJ2-6, is DSGVTQTPKHLITATGQRVTLRCSPRSGDLSVYWYQQSLDQGLQFLIQYYNGEERAKGNILERFSAQQFPDLHSELNLSSLELGDSALYFCASSVGLSSGANVLTFGAGSRLTVL.

The chain is built from TRBV5-6 and TRBJ2-1; 10 nucleotides agree with TRBD2. The CDR3 runs 16 residues. The J segment lost 4 bases and the V segment lost 2 bases, leaving 6 bases of the junction unmatched. Germline V gives CDR1 SGHDT, CDR2 YYEEEE. The CDR3 region is CASSLAGGVVYNEQFF. The CDR3 DNA follows: TGTGCCAGCAGCTTAGCGGGAGGGGTCGTTTACAATGAGCAGTTCTTC. The full variable domain, rest sourced from reference TRBV5-6 and TRBJ2-1, is DAGVTQSPTHLIKTRGQQVTLRCSPKSGHDTVSWYQQALGQGPQFIFQYYEEEERQRGNFPDRFSGHQFPNYSSELNVNALLLGDSALYLCASSLAGGVVYNEQFFGPGTRLTVL.

In its sample, this clonotype was seen a few times. The rearrangement links TRBV15 to TRBJ2-3; no firm D call. Germline V gene data show CDR1 as LNHNV and CDR2 as YYDKDF (reference sequence). V lost 0 bases to trimming and J lost 4 bases, with 5 bases between them. This CDR3 is 13 amino acids long. The CDR3 sequence: CATSRDWSDTQYF. In DNA form, the CDR3 reads TGTGCCACCAGCAGAGATTGGTCAGATACGCAGTATTTT.

This clonotype was detected only a few times. This rearrangement joins TRBV30 to TRBJ1-1; 8 bases map to TRBD1. CDR1 is GTSNPN and CDR2 is SVGIG in the germline V gene (reference sequence). The V and J ends lost 2 bases and 6 bases, in that order; junction bases with no gene match: 8. The CDR3 is 14 residues long. The CDR3 DNA follows: TGTGCCTGGAGTAGGACAGGGTTTTCTTCTGAAGCTTTCTTT. Protein product: CAWSRTGFSSEAFF.

A few counts support this clonotype. This sequence joins TRBV12-3 or TRBV12-4 and TRBJ2-5; 7 bases agree with TRBD1. The CDR3 is made up of 16 amino acids. The trim removed 8 bases at V and 4 bases at J, leaving 16 bases unmatched. The CDR3 region is CASGKRQGSGLETQYF. The CDR3, as DNA: TGTGCCAGCGGAAAACGACAGGGATCGGGTTTAGAGACCCAGTACTTC.

This clonotype was recorded a few times. An end of the junction does not agree with germline; a read error may underlie this. CDR3 DNA sequence: TGTGCTAGCAGCTTAGCCTCCGGCCAGGCTACGAACTATGGCTACACCTTC. It codes for CASSLASGQATNYGYTF. This chain joins TRBV7-2 and TRBJ1-2; D is undetermined. This CDR3 is built from 17 residues. Germline V gives CDR1 SGHTA, CDR2 FQGNSA. The whole variable domain, remainder taken from reference TRBV7-2 and TRBJ1-2, is GAGVSQSPSNKVTEKGKDVELRCDPISGHTALYWYRQSLGQGLEFLIYFQGNSAPDKSGLPSDRFSAERTGGSVSTLTIQRTQQEDSAVYLCASSLASGQATNYGYTFGSGTRLTVV.